This T cell receptor beta chain was recovered during a study of CD8 T cells in Susac syndrome. RNA in amounts of roughly 0.5 to 1 ug was reverse transcribed with random hexamers. TCRdb processed the immunoSEQ multiplex PCR reads anew with MiXCR; each CDR3 protein has one entry. The sample consists of a few hundred thousand distinct CDR3 sequences, about 90% of them appearing once. This CDR3 comprises 17 residues. V shed 5 bases, J shed 1 base, and the junction held 12 bases outside the gene matches. The germline V gene has CDR1 MNHNS and CDR2 SASEGT. The sample was CD4+ T cells from PBMCs. This clonotype originated in a human donor with multiple sclerosis. The gene calls are TRBV6-1 and TRBJ2-7, with 9 bases aligning to TRBD1. The CDR3 protein is CASSRTSTGGASYEQYF. In DNA form, the CDR3 reads TGTGCCAGCAGTCGTACCTCAACAGGGGGCGCGTCCTACGAGCAGTACTTC.